The clone carrying this T cell receptor beta chain was observed a few times. Its cognate antigen is unknown. This entry is derived from a study of T-cell memory formation after mild COVID-19. Study-level results: Clones contracting day 15 to 85 were balanced CD4/CD8; later expanders leaned CD4+.

This CDR3 has 17 residues. After removal of 1 base from V and 1 base from J, the junction contained 5 bases not matched to a gene. Per the germline V gene, CDR1 is MNHEY and CDR2 is SMNVEV (reference sequence). From the 5' RACE reads, TCRdb called clonotypes with MiXCR, one entry per CDR3 protein. The data show 250,000 to 350,000 distinct CDR3 sequences, roughly 19% seen once. Sequences were obtained from PBMCs or a T cell subset sorted from them (not recorded which). The chain employs TRBV27 and TRBJ2-3; TRBD2 matches 10 bases. The TCR originated in a young man who had mild COVID-19 (a few samples of this study predate the infection). Cell type and time point are not known. The CDR3 DNA is TGTGCCAGCAGTTTATTTGTAGCGGGGGGAGGCACAGATACGCAGTATTTT. It yields the protein CASSLFVAGGGTDTQYF.